This entry lists 18 T cell receptor beta chains sequenced from one sample in a study of tumor-infiltrating lymphocytes in localized non-small cell lung cancer. Assay: immunoSEQ multiplex PCR; the TCRdb copy retains only in-frame clones and omits some. This table holds 6,000 to 8,000 clones, 70% to 80% found once. Sequenced input: uninvolved lung tissue not adjacent to the tumor. These receptors came from a human donor with non-small cell lung cancer.

This chain joins TRBV5-6 and TRBJ1-1, with TRBD1 as a possible D gene (6 bases). V lost 0 bases, J lost 7 bases, and 16 bases lay in between. The CDR3 sequence is 15 residues long. Germline V gene sequence: CDR1 SGHDT, CDR2 YYEEEE. Written as DNA, the CDR3 is TGTGCCAGCAGCTTGGTGTCGGGGGGCGTGAGTGAAGCTTTCTTT. It yields the protein CASSLVSGGVSEAFF.

This clone was observed a few times. The chain carries TRBV7-8 and TRBJ2-1; D perhaps matches TRBD1 (6 bases). This CDR3 has 12 amino acids. Germline CDR1 reads SGHVS; CDR2 reads FQNEAQ. V lost 4 bases and J lost 7, with 8 bases in between. CDR3 protein: CASSSQGNEQFF. In DNA, the CDR3 is TGTGCCAGCAGCTCACAGGGTAATGAGCAGTTCTTC.

This sequence joins TRBV14 and TRBJ2-5; TRBD1 agrees at 11 bases. This CDR3 is built from 16 residues. With 3 bases clipped from V and 4 bases from J, the junction kept 7 bases outside the gene matches. Germline CDR1 SGHDN, CDR2 FVKESK. The CDR3 loop reads CASSHYGQGARETQYF. The CDR3 DNA reads as TGTGCCAGCAGCCATTACGGACAGGGGGCGAGAGAGACCCAGTACTTC.

The rearrangement uses TRBV15 and TRBJ1-4; D perhaps matches TRBD1 (5 bases). Germline V gene sequence: CDR1 LNHNV, CDR2 YYDKDF (reference sequence). CDR3 size: 15 residues. V lost 0 bases and J 8 bases, leaving 13 bases between the germline ends. CDR3 bases: TGTGCCACCAGCAGAGAGTCAGGGAGTAAGGAAAAACTGTTTTTT. This gives the protein CATSRESGSKEKLFF.

CDR3 in amino acids: CASSLVSRAGELFF. The DNA of the CDR3 is TGTGCCAGCAGCTTAGTTAGCAGGGCCGGGGAGCTGTTTTTT. The chain combines TRBV7-2 with TRBJ2-2; possible D gene TRBD1, 5 bases. The ends were cut back, 1 base at V and 6 bases at J, with 9 bases in the middle. In germline, CDR1 is SGHTA, CDR2 FQGNSA. The CDR3 has 14 amino acids.

This chain connects TRBV6-5 to TRBJ2-5; no clear D. The CDR3 consists of 15 residues. Trimming removed 5 bases from V and 7 bases from J, with 20 bases in between. Germline V gives CDR1 MNHEY, CDR2 SVGAGI. The CDR3 here is CASSPPAPRMGTQYF. CDR3 coding DNA: TGTGCCAGCAGTCCCCCCGCCCCACGTATGGGGACCCAGTACTTC.

The chain links TRBV30 to TRBJ1-4; tentatively, D is TRBD1 (5 bases). Trimming removed 3 bases from V and 7 bases from J, with 18 bases in between. CDR3 length: 15 amino acids. Germline CDR1 GTSNPN, CDR2 SVGIG (reference sequence). CDR3 amino acids: CAWRSQGQGGEKLFF. CDR3 DNA sequence: TGTGCCTGGAGATCCCAAGGGCAGGGAGGTGAAAAACTGTTTTTT.

The chain links TRBV2 to TRBJ1-2, with TRBD1 as a possible D gene (5 bases). Per the germline V gene, CDR1 is SNHLY and CDR2 is FYNNEI. The CDR3 has 13 residues. Trimming stripped 4 bases from V and 3 bases from J, with 9 bases between. The CDR3, as DNA: TGTGCCAGCAGTGGGGGGGTGTACTATGGCTACACCTTC. It encodes CASSGGVYYGYTF.

This chain joins TRBV2 and TRBJ1-5, with D perhaps TRBD1 (5 bases). The V gene's germline CDR1 is SNHLY and CDR2 FYNNEI. Deletions cut 4 bases from V and 4 bases from J, with 8 bases between. The CDR3 runs 13 residues. This CDR3 reads CASSGGGNQPQHF. The CDR3 bases are TGTGCCAGCAGTGGGGGCGGAAATCAGCCCCAGCATTTT. Drawing the rest from reference TRBV2 and TRBJ1-5, the complete variable domain is EPEVTQTPSHQVTQMGQEVILRCVPISNHLYFYWYRQILGQKVEFLVSFYNNEISEKSEIFDDQFSVERPDGSNFTLKIRSTKLEDSAMYFCASSGGGNQPQHFGDGTRLSIL.

V is TRBV28 and J is TRBJ2-7; no definite D call. The length of the CDR3 is 16 residues. From germline, CDR1 is MDHEN and CDR2 SYDVKM. V was cut by 8 bases and J by 1 base, with 21 bases left in between. CDR3 in amino acids: CASCYTLGRRSYEQYF. The CDR3 DNA sequence: TGTGCCAGCTGTTATACCCTTGGGCGTAGATCCTACGAGCAGTACTTC.

This clone has more than one count but fewer than ten. The rearrangement links TRBV5-1 to TRBJ1-1, with D uncertain. V gave up 5 bases and J gave up 1 base, with 12 bases separating them. Germline lookup yields CDR1 SGHRS and CDR2 YFSETQ. The CDR3 contains 14 residues. The CDR3 DNA reads TGCGCCAGCAGGCCACAGCGGGAGAACACTGAAGCTTTCTTT. Its protein is CASRPQRENTEAFF.

The chain carries TRBV2 and TRBJ2-7; possible D gene TRBD2, 5 bases. The CDR3 sequence is 12 residues long. V was cut by 6 bases and J by 7 bases, with 13 bases left in between. The germline V gene has CDR1 SNHLY and CDR2 FYNNEI. CDR3 loop: CASRADPPEQYF. The CDR3 DNA reads TGTGCCAGCAGAGCGGACCCTCCGGAGCAGTACTTC.

This clone qualifies as large. This rearrangement joins TRBV30 to TRBJ2-5; D is undetermined. Germline-derived CDR1 and CDR2 are GTSNPN and SVGIG (reference sequence). The CDR3 totals 13 residues. Trimming removed 0 bases at V and 7 bases at J, with 12 bases between. Here the CDR3 reads CAWSVRLPGTQYF. CDR3 DNA sequence: TGTGCCTGGAGTGTCAGGCTACCGGGGACCCAGTACTTC.

This clone was seen just once. The V gene is TRBV9, the J gene TRBJ2-2; D not certain. V lost 0 bases, J lost 2 bases, and 5 bases lay in between. The CDR3 spans 14 residues. Germline CDR1 SGDLS, CDR2 YYNGEE. The chain's CDR3 is CASSVASNTGELFF. CDR3 coding DNA: TGTGCCAGCAGCGTAGCGAGCAACACCGGGGAGCTGTTTTTT.

The chain combines TRBV28 with TRBJ1-1; D ambiguous. V dropped 2 bases and J dropped 3 bases, with 10 bases sitting between them. Germline V gene data show CDR1 as MDHEN and CDR2 as SYDVKM. There are 14 residues in the CDR3. The DNA of the CDR3 is TGTGCCAGCAGTTTACGTCAGAGGCACACTGAAGCTTTCTTT. Translated: CASSLRQRHTEAFF.

The CDR3 DNA is TGTGCCAGCAGCGTAGTGGAAGATACGCAGTATTTT. It is translated as CASSVVEDTQYF. V and J are TRBV9 and TRBJ2-3, with D hard to call. The CDR3 is 12 amino acids. V lost 0 bases, J lost 5 bases, and 4 bases lay in between. In germline, CDR1 is SGDLS, CDR2 YYNGEE.

This sequence joins TRBV28 and TRBJ1-5, with D maybe TRBD1 (6 bases). CDR1 and CDR2 from the germline V gene are MDHEN and SYDVKM. The V gene lost 3 bases and the J gene lost 0 bases, with 18 bases spanning the gap. CDR3 length equals 18 residues. CDR3 sequence reads: CASSFGDTSGGSNQPQHF. CDR3 coding DNA: TGTGCCAGCAGTTTCGGGGACACAAGCGGGGGTAGCAATCAGCCCCAGCATTTT. The full variable domain, with the rest looked up from reference TRBV28 and TRBJ1-5, is DVKVTQSSRYLVKRTGEKVFLECVQDMDHENMFWYRQDPGLGLRLIYFSYDVKMKEKGDIPEGYSVSREKKERFSLILESASTNQTSMYLCASSFGDTSGGSNQPQHFGDGTRLSIL.

The V and J genes are TRBV29-1 and TRBJ1-2; the D gene is possibly TRBD1 (5 bases). Germline V lookup: CDR1 SQVTM, CDR2 ANQGSEA. The V and J ends lost 5 bases and 7 bases respectively, with 14 bases between them. The CDR3 is 12 residues long. The CDR3 loop is CSVLTVSGGYTF. In DNA, the CDR3 is TGCAGCGTTCTGACAGTCTCGGGTGGCTACACCTTC.